The clone carrying this TCR beta chain appeared many times. Antigen: not known. Clones were read by immunoSEQ multiplex PCR, and TCRdb kept only the in-frame ones, dropping some. Captured here are some 40,000 clones, none seen once; the top ten comprise roughly 2.1%. This entry belongs to a study of T cells after posttransplantation cyclophosphamide. General study results and limits: Later post-transplant blood repertoires were often dominated by donor CD8+ memory clones. Blood and skin or GI T cell repertoires showed limited TRB overlap.

This receptor was identified in a middle-aged man in good health, CMV-negative, and a related stem cell transplant donor. Specimen: PBMCs.

CDR3 in DNA: TGCAGCGTTGAAATAGCGGGAGTGGGGACAGATACGCAGTATTTT. Amino acid sequence: CSVEIAGVGTDTQYF. The chain employs TRBV29-1 and TRBJ2-3; 9 bases are shared with TRBD2. CDR1 and CDR2 from the germline V gene are SQVTM and ANQGSEA. J was trimmed by 3 bases and V by 2 bases; bases with no gene match: 6. This CDR3 has 15 residues.